Included here is one TCR beta chain sequence, with context. CDR1 and CDR2 (germline): PRHDT, FYEKMQ (reference sequence). Trimming took 4 bases from V and 1 from J, leaving 20 bases between them. The CDR3 totals 18 residues. These data belong to a study of T cell changes during pregnancy in multiple sclerosis. The protocol was immunoSEQ multiplex PCR, while the TCRdb copy is restricted to in-frame clones and leaves out a portion. The repertoire consists of about 71,000 clones, with about 91% occurring once and the leading ten covering about 5.8%. The chain links TRBV13 to TRBJ2-4; D may be TRBD2 (6 bases). The clonotype was recovered from a female donor with multiple sclerosis, enrolled in a pregnancy study. The sample consisted of CD8+ T cells from peripheral blood mononuclear cells, taken before pregnancy. Here the CDR3 DNA reads TGTGCCAGCAGCTGGGGGGAAGACCCAGGGAGGGCCAAAAACATTCAGTACTTC. Protein: CASSWGEDPGRAKNIQYF.